Included here is one TCR beta chain sequence, with context. These data come from a study of blood T cell repertoires in COVID-19. Study details: COVID-19 samples collected from the United States, Italy and Spain covered acute and convalescent phases. From T cells, B-cell-depleted T cells, or PBMCs came the material, which was cDNA or gDNA.

Original methodology: Researchers report that nucleated cell counts were estimated from reference gene primer amplification. Clones were read by immunoSEQ multiplex PCR, and TCRdb kept only the in-frame ones, dropping some. V and J calls and clone size are given by that table; D and trimming were obtained from the DNA. In the table there are 150,000 or so clones, around 86% of which are singletons. V shed 5 bases and J shed 5 bases, with 12 bases lying between them. This CDR3 spans 13 amino acids. Germline-derived CDR1 and CDR2 are MDHEN and SYDVKM. The chain combines TRBV28 with TRBJ1-2, with D possibly TRBD1 on 5 matching bases. The sample taken for sequencing was peripheral blood. The clonotype comes from a man at least 80 years old with acute or convalescent COVID-19. The chain's CDR3 is CASSQLTEYGYTF. For the CDR3, the DNA is TGTGCCAGCAGTCAGCTGACAGAATATGGCTACACCTTC.